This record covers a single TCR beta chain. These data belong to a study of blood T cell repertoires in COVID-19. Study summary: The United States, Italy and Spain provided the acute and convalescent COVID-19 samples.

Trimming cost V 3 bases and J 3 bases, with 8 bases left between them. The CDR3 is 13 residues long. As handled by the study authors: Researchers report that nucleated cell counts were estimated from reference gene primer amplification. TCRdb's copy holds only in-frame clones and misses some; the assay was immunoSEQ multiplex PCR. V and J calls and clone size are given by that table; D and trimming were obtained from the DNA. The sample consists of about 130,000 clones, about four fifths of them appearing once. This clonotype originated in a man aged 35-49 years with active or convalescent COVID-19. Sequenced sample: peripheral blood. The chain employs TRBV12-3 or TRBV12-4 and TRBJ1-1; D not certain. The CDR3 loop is CASSFTRDTEAFF. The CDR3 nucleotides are TGTGCCAGCAGTTTTACCCGGGACACTGAAGCTTTCTTT.